Listed here are 17 T cell receptor beta chains from one sample, sequenced in a study of T cell changes during pregnancy in multiple sclerosis. The repertoire was sequenced with immunoSEQ multiplex PCR; TCRdb's copy has only in-frame clones and lacks some. The repertoire holds roughly 48,000 clones, with approximately 92% as singletons. The material sequenced was CD4+ T cells from peripheral blood mononuclear cells, taken in the second trimester of pregnancy. The receptors here all came from a female donor in good health, enrolled as a control in a pregnancy study.

The rearrangement uses TRBV7-2 and TRBJ1-4, with D possibly matching TRBD1 (5 bases). This CDR3 region has 13 residues. V was clipped by 7 bases and J by 8 bases, with 14 bases between them. The V gene's germline CDR1 is SGHTA and CDR2 FQGNSA. The CDR3 sequence is CASTPGGREKLFF. The CDR3 nucleotides are TGTGCCAGCACCCCCGGGGGACGGGAAAAACTGTTTTTT.

The chain uses TRBV5-1 and TRBJ2-5; TRBD2 aligns across 7 bases. The CDR3 has 13 residues. J lost 2 bases, V lost 6 bases, and 4 bases had no gene match. Germline CDR1 and CDR2: SGHRS and YFSETQ. The CDR3 region has the DNA TGCGCCAGCAACACGGGGGGTCAAGAGACCCAGTACTTC. It specifies CASNTGGQETQYF.

This clone was seen only once. The rearrangement links TRBV2 to TRBJ2-3; D remains ambiguous. The CDR3 loop spans 13 amino acids. The V gene's germline CDR1 is SNHLY and CDR2 FYNNEI. The V gene lost 1 base and the J gene lost 6 bases, with 8 bases spanning the gap. The CDR3 is CASSEEVADTQYF. The CDR3 bases are TGTGCCAGCAGTGAAGAAGTCGCGGATACGCAGTATTTT.

The gene calls are TRBV28 and TRBJ2-3, with unresolved D. The germline V gene encodes CDR1 MDHEN and CDR2 SYDVKM. This CDR3 is built from 14 residues. Trimming removed 4 bases at V and 4 bases at J, with 12 bases between. The CDR3: CASSSSLVADTQYF. CDR3 bases: TGTGCCAGCAGTTCGTCCCTAGTGGCAGATACGCAGTATTTT.

The J gene is TRBJ1-5, the V gene TRBV5-8, with 7 bases aligning to TRBD1. The V gene's germline CDR1 is SGHTS and CDR2 YDEGEE. Trimming at V came to 4 bases and at J to 3 bases, leaving 7 bases not matched to a gene. The CDR3 is made up of 15 amino acids. CDR3 amino acids: CASSKGQAYNQPQHF. The DNA for the CDR3 is TGTGCCAGCAGCAAAGGACAGGCCTACAATCAGCCCCAGCATTTT.

The V call is TRBV23-1, the J call TRBJ1-1, with D possibly being TRBD1 (6 bases). TRBV23-1 belongs to the ORF category, with a function that is uncertain. V was clipped by 0 bases and J by 0 bases, with 11 bases between them. This CDR3 comprises 16 residues. CDR3 nucleotide sequence: TGCGCCAGCAGTCAATCTCAGGGACATTTGAACACTGAAGCTTTCTTT. Translated: CASSQSQGHLNTEAFF.

This chain connects TRBV18 to TRBJ2-2, with D hard to call. This CDR3 has 15 amino acids. Germline V gene lookup returns CDR1 KGHSH and CDR2 LQKENI. V lost 2 bases to trimming and J lost 4 bases, with 11 bases between them. The CDR3: CASSPSRIPTGELFF. The DNA of the CDR3 is TGTGCCAGCTCACCATCGCGCATACCCACCGGGGAGCTGTTTTTT.

The genes are TRBV5-1 and TRBJ1-2; possibly TRBD1 for D (5 bases). Germline CDR1 is SGHRS and CDR2 is YFSETQ. This CDR3 contains 13 residues. Trimming pared 4 bases from V and 1 base from J, leaving 8 bases between. The CDR3 DNA sequence: TGCGCCAGCAGCCAGGACAATAACTATGGCTACACCTTC. The encoded protein is CASSQDNNYGYTF. The whole variable domain, filled in from reference TRBV5-1 and TRBJ1-2, reads KAGVTQTPRYLIKTRGQQVTLSCSPISGHRSVSWYQQTPGQGLQFLFEYFSETQRNKGNFPGRFSGRQFSNSRSEMNVSTLELGDSALYLCASSQDNNYGYTFGSGTRLTVV.

A word on this clone: Additional DNA sequences in this sample encode the identical CDR3. V is TRBV6-4 and J is TRBJ2-3; TRBD2 aligns across 10 bases. Germline values: CDR1 MRHNA, CDR2 SNTAGT. J was trimmed by 4 bases and V by 0 bases; bases with no gene match: 1. The CDR3 length is 15 residues. In DNA, the CDR3 is TGTGCCAGCAGTGACTCGAGCGGGGGGGCAGATACGCAGTATTTT. It encodes CASSDSSGGADTQYF.

This chain uses TRBV29-1 with TRBJ2-3; TRBD2 matches at 9 bases. Germline assignment: CDR1 SQVTM and CDR2 ANQGSEA. The CDR3 has 13 residues. V was pared by 4 bases and J by 7 bases, with 6 bases of the junction left unmatched. The CDR3 loop reads CSVGASGVYTQYF. Written as DNA, the CDR3 is TGCAGCGTTGGGGCTAGCGGGGTGTATACGCAGTATTTT.

In its sample, this clone was seen once. The chain recombines TRBV6-5 with TRBJ2-7; 10 bases match TRBD2. The junction had 4 bases not matched to a gene; V was cut back by 2 bases and J by 3 bases. Germline-derived CDR1 and CDR2 are MNHEY and SVGAGI. The CDR3 is 15 amino acids. This CDR3 reads CASSYETSGNYEQYF. In DNA form, the CDR3 reads TGTGCCAGCAGTTACGAAACTAGCGGGAACTACGAGCAGTACTTC.

This clone was counted a few times. The rearrangement links TRBV25-1 to TRBJ1-2, with unresolved D. CDR3 length: 11 residues. From germline, CDR1 is MGHDK and CDR2 SYGVNS. Trimming cost V 1 base and J 8 bases, with 5 bases left between them. The CDR3 nucleotides read TGTGCCAGCAGTGAATCGTCGGGCTACACCTTC. Amino acids: CASSESSGYTF.

The genes are TRBV20-1 and TRBJ1-2; a weak D match, TRBD1 (6 bases). Germline loops: CDR1 DFQATT, CDR2 SNEGSKA (reference sequence). The CDR3 totals 11 residues. The V and J ends lost 0 bases and 7 bases respectively, with 6 bases between them. The CDR3 coding sequence is TGCAGTGCTAGAGAAGGGGGTGGCTACACCTTC. Translation: CSAREGGGYTF.

This chain uses TRBV28 with TRBJ1-2; D might be TRBD1 (6 bases). The CDR3 contains 12 residues. Between the trimmed V and J ends, which lost 7 bases and 5 bases, there was a span of 11 bases. CDR1 is MDHEN and CDR2 is SYDVKM in the germline V gene. CDR3 nucleotide sequence: TGTGCCAGCAACTTGGACAGATATGGCTACACCTTC. Amino acids: CASNLDRYGYTF.

The rearrangement joins TRBV28 to TRBJ1-2; 8 nucleotides align to TRBD1. The germline V gene has CDR1 MDHEN and CDR2 SYDVKM. After removal of 5 bases from V and 7 bases from J, the junction contained 9 bases not matched to a gene. This CDR3 is built from 14 residues. CDR3 in DNA: TGTGCCAGCAGTCCCGGACAGGGAATTGGTGGCTACACCTTC. This codes for CASSPGQGIGGYTF.

J is TRBJ1-1 and V is TRBV27; D perhaps matches TRBD1 (5 bases). The V end lost 3 bases, the J end lost 3 bases, and 14 bases lay between the germline ends. From germline, CDR1 is MNHEY and CDR2 SMNVEV (reference sequence). The CDR3 totals 15 residues. The CDR3: CASSFRGELYTEAFF. CDR3 sequence (DNA): TGTGCCAGCAGTTTTCGGGGGGAATTGTACACTGAAGCTTTCTTT.

CDR3 residues: CASSSTGADTQYF. CDR3 sequence (DNA): TGCGCCAGCAGCTCTACAGGGGCGGATACGCAGTATTTT. The chain carries TRBV5-1 and TRBJ2-3; 7 nucleotides align to TRBD1. The ends lost 3 bases at V and 6 bases at J; junction bases unmatched: 4. The CDR3 length is 13 residues. The germline gives CDR1 SGHRS, CDR2 YFSETQ.